Listed below are T cell receptor beta chains from one sample, sequenced in a study of cytomegalovirus exposure and HLA in healthy donors. Only in-frame clones appear in the TCRdb table, and some are missing; sequencing was by immunoSEQ multiplex PCR. This repertoire shows about 170,000 clones, under 90% found once; its top ten account for around 1.5%. The sequencing sample was made of PBMCs. Every receptor here comes from a male donor in good health and CMV-seronegative. Both conserved end residues are part of each CDR3. Each record gives: clone size, V gene, D gene, J gene, CDR3 protein, CDR3 DNA. D genes are given only for firm matches. Size values are once, few and many counts, or a class for expanded clones, and some rows have none.

>NA|TRBV18|NA|TRBJ1-3
CASSPGRAAGNTIYF
TGTGCCAGCTCACCGGGCAGGGCCGCGGGGAACACCATATATTTT
>NA|TRBV2|NA|TRBJ1-1
CASSGRGGTEAFF
TGTGCCAGCAGTGGACGGGGGGGCACTGAAGCTTTCTTT
>few|TRBV10-3|NA|TRBJ2-5
CATGLGQRREEAQYF
TGTGCCACCGGTCTCGGGCAGAGGAGGGAAGAGGCCCAGTACTTC
>NA|TRBV25-1|TRBD1|TRBJ1-5
CASSDSGQGRTQPQHF
TGTGCCAGCAGTGACTCGGGACAGGGCCGGACTCAGCCCCAGCATTTT
>NA|TRBV27|TRBD1|TRBJ1-2
CASRPGQGNYGYTF
TGTGCCAGCAGGCCCGGACAGGGTAACTATGGCTACACCTTC
>NA|TRBV19|NA|TRBJ1-1
CASAAGEAFF
TGTGCCAGCGCCGCGGGTGAAGCTTTCTTT
>NA|TRBV4-3|NA|TRBJ2-1
CASSQDQASHEQFF
TGCGCCAGCAGCCAAGATCAAGCCTCCCATGAGCAGTTCTTC
>NA|TRBV5-5|NA|TRBJ2-2
CASGRVQGLLGELFF
TGTGCCAGCGGACGGGTGCAGGGGCTTTTGGGGGAGCTGTTTTTT
>NA|TRBV19|TRBD2|TRBJ2-1
CASRWTSGSRGRNEQFF
TGTGCCAGTAGGTGGACTAGCGGGAGTAGGGGCCGGAATGAGCAGTTCTTC
>NA|TRBV7-7|NA|TRBJ2-5
CASSLQGISETQYF
TGTGCCAGCAGCTTACAGGGAATCTCAGAGACCCAGTACTTC
>NA|TRBV11-2|NA|TRBJ2-2
CASSFRRMNTGELFF
TGTGCCAGCAGCTTCAGGAGGATGAACACCGGGGAGCTGTTTTTT
>once|TRBV7-3|TRBD1|TRBJ2-1
CASSPKDRDEDYEQFF
TGTGCCAGCAGCCCAAAGGACAGGGACGAGGATTATGAGCAGTTCTTC
>NA|TRBV5-5|TRBD1|TRBJ2-7
CASSHLDRGYEQYF
TGTGCCAGCAGCCACCTGGACAGGGGTTACGAGCAGTACTTC
>NA|TRBV27|NA|TRBJ2-6
CASSRTGTWANVLTF
TGTGCCAGCAGTCGTACAGGGACCTGGGCCAACGTCCTGACTTTC
>NA|TRBV6-5|NA|TRBJ2-2
CASSSDPGLTTGELFF
TGTGCCAGCAGTTCCGACCCGGGACTGACCACCGGGGAGCTGTTTTTT
>NA|TRBV4-3|TRBD2|TRBJ2-3
CASSQDRLAGGDTQYF
TGCGCCAGCAGCCAAGACAGACTAGCGGGAGGGGATACGCAGTATTTT
>NA|TRBV4-2|NA|TRBJ2-7
CASSQNTGTWDSEQYF
TGTGCCAGCAGCCAAAACACCGGGACTTGGGACAGCGAGCAGTACTTC
>NA|TRBV5-6|NA|TRBJ2-5
CASSRPPGPQETQYF
TGTGCCAGCAGCCGCCCGCCAGGGCCCCAAGAGACCCAGTACTTC
>once|TRBV5-1|NA|TRBJ1-3
CASSPFSGNTIYF
TGCGCCAGCAGCCCATTCTCTGGAAACACCATATATTTT
>few|TRBV29-1|TRBD1|TRBJ2-3
CSVARTGTSTDTQYF
TGCAGCGTTGCCCGGACAGGAACTAGCACAGATACGCAGTATTTT
>once|TRBV30|TRBD2|TRBJ2-2
CAWRGRGGRNTGELFF
TGTGCCTGGAGGGGGAGGGGCGGGAGGAACACCGGGGAGCTGTTTTTT
>NA|TRBV6-1|NA|TRBJ1-3
CASSASVEVVNTIYF
TGTGCCAGCAGTGCGAGCGTAGAAGTCGTAAACACCATATATTTT
>once|TRBV27|NA|TRBJ1-4
CASSWARGTNEKLFF
TGTGCCAGCAGTTGGGCACGGGGAACTAATGAAAAACTGTTTTTT
>NA|TRBV7-2|NA|TRBJ2-3
CASSLGVGVTPDTQYF
TGTGCCAGCAGCTTAGGGGTCGGGGTGACACCAGATACGCAGTATTTT
>NA|TRBV7-7|TRBD1|TRBJ2-1
CASSRGTGLDEQFF
TGTGCCAGCAGCCGCGGGACAGGGTTGGATGAGCAGTTCTTC
>NA|TRBV6-1|TRBD1|TRBJ1-5
CASSDTQGIYQPQHF
TGTGCCAGCAGTGACACACAGGGGATATATCAGCCCCAGCATTTT
>once|TRBV10-3|TRBD1|TRBJ1-4
CAISGTGTENEKLFF
TGTGCCATCAGTGGAACCGGGACAGAGAATGAAAAACTGTTTTTT
>NA|TRBV4-3|NA|TRBJ2-2
CASSQEGGTTGELFF
TGCGCCAGCAGCCAAGAAGGGGGAACCACCGGGGAGCTGTTTTTT
>NA|TRBV19|TRBD1|TRBJ2-2
CASSIWTGVSGELFF
TGTGCCAGTAGTATTTGGACAGGGGTCTCCGGGGAGCTGTTTTTT
>NA|TRBV18|NA|TRBJ1-1
CASSAGVANTEAFF
TGTGCCAGCTCGGCAGGGGTAGCGAACACTGAAGCTTTCTTT
>NA|TRBV9|NA|TRBJ1-2
CASSTWGDGYTF
TGTGCCAGCAGCACCTGGGGGGATGGCTACACCTTC
>NA|TRBV28|NA|TRBJ2-5
CASGPPTGTQYF
TGTGCCAGCGGTCCCCCCACAGGGACCCAGTACTTC
>NA|TRBV19|TRBD1|TRBJ1-2
CASSIQGARGGYGYTF
TGTGCCAGTAGTATACAGGGGGCGCGGGGAGGATATGGCTACACCTTC
>NA|TRBV2|TRBD1|TRBJ1-5
CASGPTGINQPQHF
TGTGCCAGCGGCCCGACAGGGATTAATCAGCCCCAGCATTTT
>NA|TRBV15|NA|TRBJ1-6
CATGSGTQNNSPLHF
TGTGCCACCGGGTCCGGGACACAGAATAATTCACCCCTCCACTTT
>NA|TRBV14|NA|TRBJ2-2
CASSQAREGELFF
TGTGCCAGCAGCCAAGCGAGGGAGGGGGAGCTGTTTTTT
>NA|TRBV19|NA|TRBJ2-5
CASRRTGGYQETQYF
TGTGCCAGTAGAAGGACAGGAGGGTACCAAGAGACCCAGTACTTC
>NA|TRBV4-3|NA|TRBJ1-2
CASSQAIGQDKTTNYGYTF
TGCGCCAGCAGCCAAGCGATCGGGCAGGACAAAACAACTAACTATGGCTACACCTTC
>few|TRBV27|TRBD2|TRBJ2-1
CASSFTASGSASEQFF
TGTGCCAGCAGTTTTACGGCTAGCGGGAGTGCCAGTGAGCAGTTCTTC
>NA|TRBV28|TRBD1|TRBJ2-7
CASSLEGALREQYF
TGTGCCAGCAGTTTAGAGGGGGCGCTTCGCGAGCAGTACTTC
>NA|TRBV6-5|TRBD1|TRBJ1-1
CASSYLSGQGRGAFF
TGTGCCAGCAGTTACCTTTCGGGACAGGGGAGGGGAGCTTTCTTT
>NA|TRBV6-1|NA|TRBJ1-5
CASSQTGQPQHF
TGTGCCAGCAGCCAAACGGGTCAGCCCCAGCATTTT
>NA|TRBV19|NA|TRBJ2-7
CASSPRGGLPYEQYF
TGTGCCAGTAGCCCTCGAGGGGGTTTACCGTACGAGCAGTACTTC
>NA|TRBV28|NA|TRBJ2-7
CASITGGGFSYEQYF
TGTGCCAGCATCACTGGGGGGGGCTTCTCCTACGAGCAGTACTTC
>NA|TRBV7-6|TRBD1|TRBJ1-6
CASSLADRQLNSPLHF
TGTGCCAGCAGCTTAGCGGACAGGCAACTTAATTCACCCCTCCACTTT
>NA|TRBV9|TRBD2|TRBJ2-1
CASSVTSGSYNEQFF
TGTGCCAGCAGCGTGACTAGCGGCTCCTACAATGAGCAGTTCTTC
>NA|TRBV6-6|NA|TRBJ1-5
CASSYGWGDQPQHF
TGTGCCAGCAGTTACGGGTGGGGGGATCAGCCCCAGCATTTT
>few|TRBV6-4|TRBD2|TRBJ2-1
CASSGGGANEQFF
TGTGCCAGCAGTGGCGGGGGGGCCAATGAGCAGTTCTTC
>NA|TRBV4-2|NA|TRBJ2-7
CASSPGLTPGEQYF
TGTGCCAGCAGCCCGGGACTCACCCCCGGTGAGCAGTACTTC
>NA|TRBV7-3|TRBD1|TRBJ1-1
CASSPPLRDSRTEAFF
TGTGCCAGCAGCCCCCCCCTGAGGGACAGTCGGACTGAAGCTTTCTTT
>NA|TRBV10-3|NA|TRBJ2-3
CATRGAGTDTQYF
TGTGCCACTCGGGGGGCTGGCACAGATACGCAGTATTTT
>once|TRBV5-1|TRBD1|TRBJ2-5
CASSSRDRGRETQYF
TGCGCCAGCAGCTCCCGGGACAGGGGGCGAGAGACCCAGTACTTC
>NA|TRBV11-3|TRBD2|TRBJ2-2
CASSPTGTSGTGELFF
TGTGCCAGCAGCCCCACCGGGACTAGCGGCACCGGGGAGCTGTTTTTT
>NA|TRBV7-9|NA|TRBJ2-2
CASTEPNTGELFF
TGTGCCAGCACGGAGCCGAACACCGGGGAGCTGTTTTTT
>NA|TRBV18|TRBD1|TRBJ1-1
CASSPGTGRVGTEAFF
TGTGCCAGCTCACCCGGGACAGGGCGTGTGGGCACTGAAGCTTTCTTT
>NA|TRBV11-2|NA|TRBJ2-1
CASSRLSVAHEQFF
TGTGCCAGCAGCCGCCTCTCGGTAGCTCATGAGCAGTTCTTC
>NA|TRBV2|TRBD2|TRBJ2-3
CASLADTDTQYF
TGTGCCAGCCTAGCGGACACAGATACGCAGTATTTT
>NA|TRBV6-5|NA|TRBJ1-1
CASHPGNTEAFF
TGTGCCAGCCACCCAGGGAACACTGAAGCTTTCTTT
>NA|TRBV21-1|NA|TRBJ1-1
CASSKSRDTEAFF
TGTGCCAGCAGCAAGAGCAGGGACACTGAAGCTTTCTTT